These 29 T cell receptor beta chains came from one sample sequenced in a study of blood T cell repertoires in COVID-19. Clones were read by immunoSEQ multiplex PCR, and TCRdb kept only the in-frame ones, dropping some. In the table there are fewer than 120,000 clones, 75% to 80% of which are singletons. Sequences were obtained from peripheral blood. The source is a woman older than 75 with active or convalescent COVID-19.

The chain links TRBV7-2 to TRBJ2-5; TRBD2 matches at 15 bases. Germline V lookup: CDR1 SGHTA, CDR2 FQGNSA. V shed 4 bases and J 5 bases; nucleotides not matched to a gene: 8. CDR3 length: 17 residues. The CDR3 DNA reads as TGTGCCAGCAGCTCGGGACTAGCGGGAGGCCTATCGGAGACCCAGTACTTC. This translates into CASSSGLAGGLSETQYF. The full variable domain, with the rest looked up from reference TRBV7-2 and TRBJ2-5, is GAGVSQSPSNKVTEKGKDVELRCDPISGHTALYWYRQSLGQGLEFLIYFQGNSAPDKSGLPSDRFSAERTGGSVSTLTIQRTQQEDSAVYLCASSSGLAGGLSETQYFGPGTRLLVL.

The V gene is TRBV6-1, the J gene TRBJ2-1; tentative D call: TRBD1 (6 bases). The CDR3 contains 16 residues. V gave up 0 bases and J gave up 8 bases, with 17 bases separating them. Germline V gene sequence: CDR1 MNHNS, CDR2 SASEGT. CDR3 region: CASSEAYREGDDEQFF. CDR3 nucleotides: TGTGCCAGCAGTGAAGCTTACAGAGAGGGGGACGATGAGCAGTTCTTC.

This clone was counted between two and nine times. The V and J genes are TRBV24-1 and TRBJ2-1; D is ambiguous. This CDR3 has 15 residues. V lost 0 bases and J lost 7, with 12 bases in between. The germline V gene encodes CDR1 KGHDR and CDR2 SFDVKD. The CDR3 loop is CATSDLSLVGNEQFF. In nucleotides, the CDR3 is TGTGCCACCAGTGATTTGAGCCTAGTGGGTAATGAGCAGTTCTTC.

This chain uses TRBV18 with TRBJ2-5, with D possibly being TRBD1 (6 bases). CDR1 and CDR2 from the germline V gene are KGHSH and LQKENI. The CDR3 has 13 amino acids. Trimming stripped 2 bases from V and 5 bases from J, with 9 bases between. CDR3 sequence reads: CASSPAGVETQYF. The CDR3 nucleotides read TGTGCCAGCTCACCAGCAGGGGTTGAGACCCAGTACTTC. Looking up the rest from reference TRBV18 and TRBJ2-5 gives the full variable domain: NAGVMQNPRHLVRRRGQEARLRCSPMKGHSHVYWYRQLPEEGLKFMVYLQKENIIDESGMPKERFSAEFPKEGPSILRIQQVVRGDSAAYFCASSPAGVETQYFGPGTRLLVL.

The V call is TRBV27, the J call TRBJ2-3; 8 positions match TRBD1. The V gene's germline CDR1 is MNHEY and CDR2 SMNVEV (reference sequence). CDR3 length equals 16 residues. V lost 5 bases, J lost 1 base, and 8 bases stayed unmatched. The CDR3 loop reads CASSLRQGMRTDTQYF. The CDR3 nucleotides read TGTGCCAGCAGTCTCCGACAGGGGATGCGCACAGATACGCAGTATTTT.

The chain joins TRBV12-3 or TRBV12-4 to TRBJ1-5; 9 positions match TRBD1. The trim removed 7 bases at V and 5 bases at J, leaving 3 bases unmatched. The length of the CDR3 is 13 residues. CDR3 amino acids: CASTRQGDQPQHF. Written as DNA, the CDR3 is TGTGCCAGCACCAGACAGGGGGATCAGCCCCAGCATTTT.

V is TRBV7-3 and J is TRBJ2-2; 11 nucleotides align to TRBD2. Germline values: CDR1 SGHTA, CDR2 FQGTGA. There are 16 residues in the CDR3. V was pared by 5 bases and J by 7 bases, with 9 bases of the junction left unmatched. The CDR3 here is CASSPLAGGPVGELFF. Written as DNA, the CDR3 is TGTGCCAGCAGCCCCTTAGCGGGAGGGCCCGTCGGGGAGCTGTTTTTT.

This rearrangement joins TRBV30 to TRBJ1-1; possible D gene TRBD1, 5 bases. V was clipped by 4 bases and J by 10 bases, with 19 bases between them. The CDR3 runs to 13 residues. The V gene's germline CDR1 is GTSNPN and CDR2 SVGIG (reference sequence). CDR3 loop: CAWNTIRGGVAFF. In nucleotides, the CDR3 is TGTGCCTGGAATACGATAAGGGGAGGGGTAGCTTTCTTT.

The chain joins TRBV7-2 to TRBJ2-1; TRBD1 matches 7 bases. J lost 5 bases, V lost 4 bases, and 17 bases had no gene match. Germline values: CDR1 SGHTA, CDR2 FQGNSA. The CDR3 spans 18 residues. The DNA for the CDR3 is TGTGCCAGCAGCTCTAACCCCTACGACAGGGAAGTGGACAATGAGCAGTTCTTC. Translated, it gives CASSSNPYDREVDNEQFF.

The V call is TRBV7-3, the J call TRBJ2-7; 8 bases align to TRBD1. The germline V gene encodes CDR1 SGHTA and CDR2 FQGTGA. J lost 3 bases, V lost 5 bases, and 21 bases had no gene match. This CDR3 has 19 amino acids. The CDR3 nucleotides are TGTGCCAGCAGCCCCCGTCCACCATTAGGACAGGGACCAAACTACGAGCAGTACTTC. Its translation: CASSPRPPLGQGPNYEQYF.

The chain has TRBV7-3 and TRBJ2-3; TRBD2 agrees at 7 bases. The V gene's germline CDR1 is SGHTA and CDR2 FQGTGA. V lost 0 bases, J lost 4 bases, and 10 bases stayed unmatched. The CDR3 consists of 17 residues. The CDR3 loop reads CASSLTPRGSGADTQYF. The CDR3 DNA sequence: TGTGCCAGCAGCTTAACGCCTCGCGGGAGTGGCGCAGATACGCAGTATTTT.

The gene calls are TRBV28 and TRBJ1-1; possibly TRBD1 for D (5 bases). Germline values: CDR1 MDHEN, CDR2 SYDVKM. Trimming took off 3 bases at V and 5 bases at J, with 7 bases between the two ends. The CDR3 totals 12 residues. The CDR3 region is CASSLAGTEAFF. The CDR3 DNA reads TGTGCCAGCAGTTTGGCAGGGACTGAAGCTTTCTTT.

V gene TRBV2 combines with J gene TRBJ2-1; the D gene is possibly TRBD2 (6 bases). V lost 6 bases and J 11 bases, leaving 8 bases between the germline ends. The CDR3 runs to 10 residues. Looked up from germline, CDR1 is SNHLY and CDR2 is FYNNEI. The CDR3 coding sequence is TGTGCCAGCAGCCTAGCGAAGCAGTTCTTC. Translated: CASSLAKQFF.

CDR3 loop: CAISGRTSGTNEQFF. DNA for the CDR3: TGTGCCATCAGTGGAAGGACTAGCGGCACCAATGAGCAGTTCTTC. This sequence joins TRBV10-3 and TRBJ2-1; 10 bases line up with TRBD2. The trim removed 4 bases at V and 6 bases at J, leaving 6 bases unmatched. Germline values: CDR1 ENHRY, CDR2 SYGVKD. The CDR3 has 15 amino acids.

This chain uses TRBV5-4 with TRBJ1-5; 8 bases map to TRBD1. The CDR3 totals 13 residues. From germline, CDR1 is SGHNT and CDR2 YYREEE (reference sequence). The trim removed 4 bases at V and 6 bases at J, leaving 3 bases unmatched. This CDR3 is CASSNTGGQPQHF. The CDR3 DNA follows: TGTGCCAGCAGCAATACAGGGGGTCAGCCCCAGCATTTT.

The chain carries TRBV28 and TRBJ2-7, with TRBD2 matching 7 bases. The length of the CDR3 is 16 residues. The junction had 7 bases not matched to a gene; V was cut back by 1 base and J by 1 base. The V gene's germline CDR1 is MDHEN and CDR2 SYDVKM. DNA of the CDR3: TGTGCCAGCAGTTTATCTAGATGGGGACTATCCTACGAGCAGTACTTC. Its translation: CASSLSRWGLSYEQYF.

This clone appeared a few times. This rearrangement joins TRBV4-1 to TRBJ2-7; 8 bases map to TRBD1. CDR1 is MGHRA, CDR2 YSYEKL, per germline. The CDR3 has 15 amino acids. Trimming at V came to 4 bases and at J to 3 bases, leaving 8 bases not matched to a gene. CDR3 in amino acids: CASSRGPGGSYEQYF. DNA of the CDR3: TGCGCCAGCAGCCGGGGGCCAGGGGGCAGCTACGAGCAGTACTTC.

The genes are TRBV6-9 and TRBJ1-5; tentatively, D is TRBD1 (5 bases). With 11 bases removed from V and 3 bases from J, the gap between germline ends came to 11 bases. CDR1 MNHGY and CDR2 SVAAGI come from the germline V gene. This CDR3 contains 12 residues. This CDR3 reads CAPRVINQPQHF. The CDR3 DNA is TGTGCCCCCAGGGTAATCAATCAGCCCCAGCATTTT.

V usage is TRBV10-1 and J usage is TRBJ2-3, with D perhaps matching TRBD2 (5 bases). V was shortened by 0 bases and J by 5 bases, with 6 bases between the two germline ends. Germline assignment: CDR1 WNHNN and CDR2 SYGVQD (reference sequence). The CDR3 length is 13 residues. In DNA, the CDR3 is TGCGCCAGCAGTGAGTCGGCGGGAGATACGCAGTATTTT. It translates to CASSESAGDTQYF.

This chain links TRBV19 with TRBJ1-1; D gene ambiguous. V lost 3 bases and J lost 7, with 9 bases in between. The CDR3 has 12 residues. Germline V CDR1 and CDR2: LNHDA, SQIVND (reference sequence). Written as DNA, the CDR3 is TGTGCCAGTAGTATCGGCGGGCTTGAAGCTTTCTTT. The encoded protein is CASSIGGLEAFF.

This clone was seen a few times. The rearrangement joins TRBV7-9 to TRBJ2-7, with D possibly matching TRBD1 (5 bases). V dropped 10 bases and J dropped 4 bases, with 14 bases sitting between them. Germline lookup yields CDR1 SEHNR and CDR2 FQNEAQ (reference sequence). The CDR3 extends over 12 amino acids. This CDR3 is CAIGETVYEQYF. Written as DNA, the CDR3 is TGTGCCATAGGCGAGACAGTTTACGAGCAGTACTTC.

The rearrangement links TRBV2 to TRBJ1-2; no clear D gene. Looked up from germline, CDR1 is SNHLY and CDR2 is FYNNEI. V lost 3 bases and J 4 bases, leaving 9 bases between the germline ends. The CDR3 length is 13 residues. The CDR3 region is CASSDKRSYGYTF. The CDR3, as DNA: TGTGCCAGCAGTGATAAGAGATCCTATGGCTACACCTTC.

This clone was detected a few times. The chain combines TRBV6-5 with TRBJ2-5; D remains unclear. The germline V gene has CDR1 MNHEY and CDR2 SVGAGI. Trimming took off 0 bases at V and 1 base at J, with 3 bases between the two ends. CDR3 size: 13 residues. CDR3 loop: CASSYSAQETQYF. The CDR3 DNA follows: TGTGCCAGCAGTTACTCGGCCCAAGAGACCCAGTACTTC.

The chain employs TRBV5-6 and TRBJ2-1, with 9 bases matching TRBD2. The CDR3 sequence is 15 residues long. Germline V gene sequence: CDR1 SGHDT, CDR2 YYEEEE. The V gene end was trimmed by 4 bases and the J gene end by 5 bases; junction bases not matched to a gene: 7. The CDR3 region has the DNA TGTGCCAGCAGCCGGGAGGGACTAGCTGACAATGAGCAGTTCTTC. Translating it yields CASSREGLADNEQFF.

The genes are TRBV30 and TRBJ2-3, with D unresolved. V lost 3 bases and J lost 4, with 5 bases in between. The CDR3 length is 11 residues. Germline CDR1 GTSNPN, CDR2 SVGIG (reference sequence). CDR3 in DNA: TGTGCCTGGAGCGGAGCAGATACGCAGTATTTT. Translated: CAWSGADTQYF.

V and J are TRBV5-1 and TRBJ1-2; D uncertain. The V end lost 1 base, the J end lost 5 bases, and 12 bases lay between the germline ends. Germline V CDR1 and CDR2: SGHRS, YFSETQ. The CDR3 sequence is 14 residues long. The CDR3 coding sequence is TGCGCCAGCAGCTTGTTAGGTGAGACATATGGCTACACCTTC. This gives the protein CASSLLGETYGYTF.

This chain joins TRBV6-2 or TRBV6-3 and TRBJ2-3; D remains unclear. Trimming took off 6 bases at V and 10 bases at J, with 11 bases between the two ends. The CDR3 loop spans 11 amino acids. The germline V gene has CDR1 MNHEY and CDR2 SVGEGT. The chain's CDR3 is CASSALFAQYF. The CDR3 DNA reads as TGTGCCAGCAGCGCCCTATTTGCGCAGTATTTT.

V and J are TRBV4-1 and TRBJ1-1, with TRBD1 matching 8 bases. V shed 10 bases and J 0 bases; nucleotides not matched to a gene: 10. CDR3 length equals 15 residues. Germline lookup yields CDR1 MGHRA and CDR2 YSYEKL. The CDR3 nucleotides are TGCGCCACCGAGGACAGGGCCTTTTTGAACACTGAAGCTTTCTTT. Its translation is CATEDRAFLNTEAFF.

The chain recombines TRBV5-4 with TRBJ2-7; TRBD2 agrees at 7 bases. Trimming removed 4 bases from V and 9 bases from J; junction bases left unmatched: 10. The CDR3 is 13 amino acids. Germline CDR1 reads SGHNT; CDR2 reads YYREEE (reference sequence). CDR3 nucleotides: TGTGCCAGCAGCGGCCCAGTGGGGGGGACGCAGTACTTC. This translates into CASSGPVGGTQYF.